These 3 T cell receptor beta chains were sequenced from one sample in a study of OX40 agonist ivuxolimab in advanced cancers. Generated by immunoSEQ multiplex PCR, the TCRdb table keeps only in-frame clones and is missing some. The table includes roughly 76,000 clones, approximately 84% detected once. The input for sequencing was CD4+ or CD8+ T cells sorted from blood, taken in a trial of the OX40 agonist ivuxolimab. These receptors were collected from an adult with an advanced solid tumor such as melanoma, head and neck, liver or kidney cancer.

V gene TRBV6-6 combines with J gene TRBJ2-3; D gene unclear. The CDR3 spans 14 residues. Trimming cost V 4 bases and J 1 base, with 9 bases left between them. Looked up from germline, CDR1 is MNHNY and CDR2 is SVGAGI (reference sequence). The CDR3 is CASSLDRGTDTQYF. DNA of the CDR3: TGTGCCAGCAGTTTAGATAGGGGCACAGATACGCAGTATTTT.

V usage is TRBV30 and J usage is TRBJ1-1; D unresolved. Deletions cut 4 bases from V and 2 bases from J, with 14 bases between. CDR1 and CDR2 from the germline V gene are GTSNPN and SVGIG (reference sequence). The CDR3 runs to 14 residues. For the CDR3, the DNA is TGTGCCTGGAAACCGGGAATCCAAAACACTGAAGCTTTCTTT. Translating gives CAWKPGIQNTEAFF.

The chain carries TRBV7-8 and TRBJ2-3; the match to TRBD2 covers 11 bases. This CDR3 is built from 20 residues. Germline assignment: CDR1 SGHVS and CDR2 FQNEAQ. V gave up 5 bases and J gave up 0 bases; unmatched junction bases: 16. This CDR3 is CASSLRLAGYLLPSTDTQYF. In nucleotides, the CDR3 is TGTGCCAGCAGCCTCAGACTAGCGGGATATCTATTACCTAGCACAGATACGCAGTATTTT.